Sequencing of this T cell receptor (beta chain) was carried out in a study of blood T cell repertoires in COVID-19. For the study at large: The study drew acute and convalescent COVID-19 samples from the United States, Italy and Spain. T cells, B-cell-depleted T cells, or PBMCs supplied cDNA or gDNA.

Per the authors' pipeline: Nucleated cell number was recorded as an estimate derived from reference gene primer amplification. Libraries were prepared by immunoSEQ multiplex PCR; TCRdb keeps only in-frame clonotypes and omits some of them. V and J calls and clone size are given by that table; D and trimming were obtained from the DNA. The sample consists of tens of thousands of clones, 75% to 80% of them appearing once. The sample comprised peripheral blood. The clonotype originates from a human donor in a cohort sampled during active COVID-19.

CDR3 bases: TGTGCCACCAGTAAAACAGGGGAGATCTATGGCTACACCTTC. Residues: CATSKTGEIYGYTF. The chain links TRBV24-1 to TRBJ1-2; 7 bases are a match to TRBD1. CDR3 length: 14 amino acids. Trimming at V came to 6 bases and at J to 4 bases, leaving 7 bases not matched to a gene. CDR1 KGHDR and CDR2 SFDVKD come from the germline V gene.